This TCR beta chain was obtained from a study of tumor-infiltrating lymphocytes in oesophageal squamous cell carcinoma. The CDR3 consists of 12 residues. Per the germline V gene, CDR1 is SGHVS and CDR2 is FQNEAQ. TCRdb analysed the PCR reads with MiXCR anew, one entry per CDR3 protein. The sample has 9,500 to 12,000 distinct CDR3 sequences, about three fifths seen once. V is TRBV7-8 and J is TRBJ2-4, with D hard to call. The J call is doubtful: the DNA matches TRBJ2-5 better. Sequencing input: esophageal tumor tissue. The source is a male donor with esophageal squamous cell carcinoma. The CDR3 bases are TGTGCCAGCAGCTTAGTTGGAGAGACCCAGTACTTC. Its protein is CASSLVGETQYF.